A single sample is the source of the 14 T cell receptor beta chains below, sequenced in a study of OX40 agonist ivuxolimab in advanced cancers. Library generation was performed with the immunoSEQ multiplex PCR assay. Entries here come from immuneACCESS through TCRdb and include only in-frame sequences with V and J called. Some clones fail to appear in such tables; in the studies checked, an unresolved V gene covers under half of the shortfall, and the cause of the remainder is unknown. For this sample the table gives about 81,000 clones, of which approximately 94% were detected only once. Roughly an eighth of the sample lies in the top ten. The sequencing here drew on CD4+ or CD8+ T cells sorted from blood, taken in a trial of the OX40 agonist ivuxolimab. These receptors were obtained from an adult with an advanced solid tumor such as melanoma, head and neck, liver or kidney cancer.

The chain employs TRBV19 and TRBJ1-6, with D possibly TRBD1 on 5 matching bases. CDR1 is LNHDA, CDR2 SQIVND, per germline (reference sequence). The V end was cut by 2 bases, the J end by 14 bases, with 19 bases between. The CDR3 loop spans 15 amino acids. CDR3 in amino acids: CASSISVNGDRALHF. In DNA form, the CDR3 reads TGTGCCAGTAGTATATCAGTAAATGGGGACCGCGCCCTCCACTTT.

This clone was detected once. The chain combines TRBV27 with TRBJ2-7; D perhaps matches TRBD1 (7 bases). V was cut by 5 bases and J by 3 bases, with 26 bases left in between. The CDR3 has 18 amino acids. From germline, CDR1 is MNHEY and CDR2 SMNVEV (reference sequence). The CDR3 nucleotides read TGTGCCAGCAGTCCCGTCGGGTCTGGAGGGGGCGAGATCTACGAGCAGTACTTC. It encodes CASSPVGSGGGEIYEQYF.

The chain joins TRBV19 to TRBJ2-1; TRBD2 agrees at 9 bases. The CDR3 runs 14 residues. Germline assignment: CDR1 LNHDA and CDR2 SQIVND (reference sequence). Trimming removed 5 bases from V and 2 bases from J; junction bases left unmatched: 1. The DNA for the CDR3 is TGTGCCAGTAGTCGACTAGCGGCCTACAATGAGCAGTTCTTC. Encoded protein: CASSRLAAYNEQFF.

A single count supports this clone. The chain recombines TRBV9 with TRBJ1-1; 10 bases are shared with TRBD1. The germline V gene encodes CDR1 SGDLS and CDR2 YYNGEE. After removal of 0 bases from V and 4 bases from J, the junction contained 6 bases not matched to a gene. The CDR3 sequence is 16 residues long. For the CDR3, the DNA is TGTGCCAGCAGCGTAGGACAGGGGGCTGGGGTCACTGAAGCTTTCTTT. It encodes CASSVGQGAGVTEAFF.

V gene TRBV4-1 combines with J gene TRBJ1-1; no reliable D call. Germline V CDR1 and CDR2: MGHRA, YSYEKL. The CDR3 totals 15 residues. V lost 0 bases, J lost 1 base, and 9 bases lay in between. CDR3 amino acids: CASSQDQLGNTEAFF. The CDR3 bases are TGCGCCAGCAGCCAAGACCAATTAGGGAACACTGAAGCTTTCTTT.

This sequence joins TRBV12-5 and TRBJ1-1; 8 nucleotides align to TRBD1. Germline V gives CDR1 LGHNT, CDR2 FRNRAP. The ends lost 7 bases at V and 5 bases at J; junction bases unmatched: 6. CDR3 size: 13 residues. CDR3 loop: CASEAGGETEAFF. Written as DNA, the CDR3 is TGTGCTAGTGAGGCAGGGGGCGAGACTGAAGCTTTCTTT.

V usage is TRBV5-1 and J usage is TRBJ1-5; D gene uncertain. Germline V gene lookup returns CDR1 SGHRS and CDR2 YFSETQ. The CDR3 totals 14 residues. Trimming removed 1 base at V and 2 bases at J, with 7 bases between. The CDR3 nucleotides are TGCGCCAGCAGCTTGTGGGCAGGCAATCAGCCCCAGCATTTT. Amino acids: CASSLWAGNQPQHF.

This clone has just one count. This rearrangement joins TRBV28 to TRBJ1-5; 7 bases match TRBD1. The ends lost 10 bases at V and 4 bases at J; junction bases unmatched: 10. Germline assignment: CDR1 MDHEN and CDR2 SYDVKM. This CDR3 has 14 amino acids. As DNA, the CDR3 is TGTGCCACCTCTGGGACAGCCCGGAATCAGCCCCAGCATTTT. Amino acids: CATSGTARNQPQHF.

The chain couples TRBV6-6 to TRBJ1-5; 8 nucleotides line up with TRBD1. V lost 4 bases, J lost 4 bases, and 3 bases stayed unmatched. CDR3 length: 14 amino acids. CDR1 and CDR2 (germline): MNHNY, SVGAGI (reference sequence). This CDR3 reads CASSSGQVNQPQHF. CDR3 in DNA: TGTGCCAGCAGTTCGGGACAGGTTAATCAGCCCCAGCATTTT.

This chain joins TRBV10-3 and TRBJ2-1; D assignment may be TRBD1 or TRBD2 (5 bases each). V lost 8 bases to trimming and J lost 12 bases, with 23 bases between them. This CDR3 spans 14 amino acids. Germline V gene sequence: CDR1 ENHRY, CDR2 SYGVKD. CDR3 DNA: TGTGCCATCGGGGGATCGGAACAGGTTCTATTGCAGTTCTTC. Translation gives CAIGGSEQVLLQFF.

V and J are TRBV10-3 and TRBJ1-1; D unresolved. This CDR3 spans 13 amino acids. Trimming took off 7 bases at V and 1 base at J, with 10 bases between the two ends. Germline assignment: CDR1 ENHRY and CDR2 SYGVKD. Written as DNA, the CDR3 is TGTGCCATCAAATCGGCAGGGAACACTGAAGCTTTCTTT. This gives the protein CAIKSAGNTEAFF.

The chain combines TRBV7-3 with TRBJ2-1, with TRBD2 matching over 11 bases. V shed 3 bases, J shed 4 bases, and the junction held 5 bases outside the gene matches. Germline CDR1 SGHTA, CDR2 FQGTGA. The CDR3 extends over 16 amino acids. The DNA of the CDR3 is TGTGCCAGCAGCTTGACTAGCGGGGACCTATACAATGAGCAGTTCTTC. Its translation is CASSLTSGDLYNEQFF.

The chain couples TRBV7-3 to TRBJ2-2; D ambiguous. V lost 3 bases to trimming and J lost 7 bases, with 9 bases between them. This CDR3 spans 13 amino acids. Per the germline V gene, CDR1 is SGHTA and CDR2 is FQGTGA. CDR3 residues: CASSFTVVGELFF. The CDR3 nucleotides are TGTGCCAGCAGCTTTACGGTGGTCGGGGAGCTGTTTTTT.

This chain joins TRBV9 and TRBJ1-2; D might be TRBD1 (5 bases). The CDR3 runs 16 residues. Germline lookup yields CDR1 SGDLS and CDR2 YYNGEE. V was clipped by 4 bases and J by 0 bases, with 16 bases between them. In DNA form, the CDR3 reads TGTGCCAGCAGCCCCCCGGGACGGCGAACTAACTATGGCTACACCTTC. It specifies CASSPPGRRTNYGYTF.